Included here is one TCR beta chain sequence, with context. Its antigen remains unknown. The data stem from a study of T cells after yellow fever vaccination. Study context: With SMART-Seq v4 Ultra Low Input, the fractions containing low cell numbers were prepared.

Synthesis of TCR cDNA relied on 5'RACE template switching, which attached a universal primer site and UMIs. TCRdb re-called the 5' RACE reads with MiXCR, one entry per CDR3 protein. The top ten clones hold about 3% of a sample with some 340,000 distinct CDR3 sequences, about 10% of them seen once. Germline lookup yields CDR1 DFQATT and CDR2 SNEGSKA (reference sequence). The ends were cut back, 3 bases at V and 8 bases at J, with 13 bases in the middle. The CDR3 sequence is 12 residues long. Study results and limitations: The secondary T-cell response peaked on day 5, not day 15, but was weaker.

The sequence was obtained from a man aged 18 to 30 who received the YFV17D yellow fever vaccine. Material: CD4+ T cells sorted from PBMCs, obtained 45 days after the yellow fever booster vaccination. The gene calls are TRBV20-1 and TRBJ1-2, with a possible D match to TRBD1 (5 bases). CDR3 in amino acids: CSASLPGPGYTF. The DNA for the CDR3 is TGCAGTGCTAGTTTGCCGGGGCCGGGCTACACCTTC.